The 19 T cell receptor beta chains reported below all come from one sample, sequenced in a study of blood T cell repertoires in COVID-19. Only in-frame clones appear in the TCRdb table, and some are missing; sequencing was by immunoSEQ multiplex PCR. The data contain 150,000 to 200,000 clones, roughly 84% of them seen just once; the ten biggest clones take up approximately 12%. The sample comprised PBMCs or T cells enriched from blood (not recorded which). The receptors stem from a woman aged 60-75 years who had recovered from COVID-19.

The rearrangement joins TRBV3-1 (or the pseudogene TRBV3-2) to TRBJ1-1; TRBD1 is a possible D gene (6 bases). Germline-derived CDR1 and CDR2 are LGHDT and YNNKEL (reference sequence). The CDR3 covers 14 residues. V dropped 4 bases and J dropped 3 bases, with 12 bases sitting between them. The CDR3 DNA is TGTGCCAGCAGCCTACAGGGAGACTACACTGAAGCTTTCTTT. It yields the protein CASSLQGDYTEAFF.

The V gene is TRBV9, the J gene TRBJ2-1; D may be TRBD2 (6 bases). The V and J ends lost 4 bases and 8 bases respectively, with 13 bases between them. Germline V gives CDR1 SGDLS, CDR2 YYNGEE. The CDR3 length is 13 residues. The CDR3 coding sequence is TGTGCCAGCAGCATAACTAGCTCCCATGAGCAGTTCTTC. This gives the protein CASSITSSHEQFF. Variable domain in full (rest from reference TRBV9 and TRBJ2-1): DSGVTQTPKHLITATGQRVTLRCSPRSGDLSVYWYQQSLDQGLQFLIQYYNGEERAKGNILERFSAQQFPDLHSELNLSSLELGDSALYFCASSITSSHEQFFGPGTRLTVL.

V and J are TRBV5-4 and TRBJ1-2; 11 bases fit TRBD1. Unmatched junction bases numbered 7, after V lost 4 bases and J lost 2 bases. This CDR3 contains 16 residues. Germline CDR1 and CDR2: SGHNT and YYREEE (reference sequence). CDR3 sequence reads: CASSPGQGAQNYGYTF. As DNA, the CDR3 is TGTGCCAGCAGCCCCGGACAGGGGGCGCAGAACTATGGCTACACCTTC.

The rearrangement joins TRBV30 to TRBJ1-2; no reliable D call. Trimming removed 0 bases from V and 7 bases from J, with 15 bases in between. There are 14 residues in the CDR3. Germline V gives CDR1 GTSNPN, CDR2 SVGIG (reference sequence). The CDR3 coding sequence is TGTGCCTGGAGTGTCGCGGGTTCCGAGTCTGGCTACACCTTC. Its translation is CAWSVAGSESGYTF.

The CDR3 here is CATSAIQGRGGQETQYF. The CDR3 DNA sequence: TGTGCCACCAGCGCGATACAGGGGCGAGGGGGCCAAGAGACCCAGTACTTC. The chain uses TRBV15 and TRBJ2-5, with 7 bases lining up with TRBD1. The CDR3 sequence is 17 residues long. Germline V CDR1 and CDR2: LNHNV, YYDKDF (reference sequence). Losses at the gene ends were 5 bases for V and 1 base for J; bases not matched to a gene: 13.

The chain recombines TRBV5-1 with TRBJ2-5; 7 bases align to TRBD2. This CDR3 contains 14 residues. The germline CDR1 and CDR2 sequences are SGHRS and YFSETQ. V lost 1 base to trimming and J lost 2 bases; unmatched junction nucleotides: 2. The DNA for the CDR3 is TGCGCCAGCAGCTTGTACGGGGGGCAAGAGACCCAGTACTTC. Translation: CASSLYGGQETQYF.

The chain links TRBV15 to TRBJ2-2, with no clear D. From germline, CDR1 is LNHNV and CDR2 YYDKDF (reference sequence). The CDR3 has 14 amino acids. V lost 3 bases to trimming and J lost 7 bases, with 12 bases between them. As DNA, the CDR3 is TGTGCCACCAGCAGCCCCTTGGAGTTCGGGGAGCTGTTTTTT. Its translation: CATSSPLEFGELFF. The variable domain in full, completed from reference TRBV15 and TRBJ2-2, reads DAMVIQNPRYQVTQFGKPVTLSCSQTLNHNVMYWYQQKSSQAPKLLFHYYDKDFNNEADTPDNFQSRRPNTSFCFLDIRSPGLGDTAMYLCATSSPLEFGELFFGEGSRLTVL.

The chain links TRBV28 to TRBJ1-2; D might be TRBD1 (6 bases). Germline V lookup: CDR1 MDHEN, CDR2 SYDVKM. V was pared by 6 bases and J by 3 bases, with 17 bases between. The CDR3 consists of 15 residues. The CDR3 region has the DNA TGTGCCAGCAGGGGCGGGGGCCCGTGGGACTATGGCTACACCTTC. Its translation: CASRGGGPWDYGYTF.

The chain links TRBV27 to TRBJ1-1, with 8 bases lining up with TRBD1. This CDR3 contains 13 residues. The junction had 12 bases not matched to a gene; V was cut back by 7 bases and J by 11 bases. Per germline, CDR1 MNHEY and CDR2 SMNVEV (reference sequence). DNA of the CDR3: TGTGCCAGCACCGGAAGGACAGGGCCCATTGCTTTCTTT. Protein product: CASTGRTGPIAFF.

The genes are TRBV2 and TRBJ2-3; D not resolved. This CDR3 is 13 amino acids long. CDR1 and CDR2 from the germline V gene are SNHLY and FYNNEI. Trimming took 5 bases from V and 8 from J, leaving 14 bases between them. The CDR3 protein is CASSSWSDGTQYF. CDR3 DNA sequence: TGTGCCAGCAGTTCCTGGAGCGATGGTACGCAGTATTTT.

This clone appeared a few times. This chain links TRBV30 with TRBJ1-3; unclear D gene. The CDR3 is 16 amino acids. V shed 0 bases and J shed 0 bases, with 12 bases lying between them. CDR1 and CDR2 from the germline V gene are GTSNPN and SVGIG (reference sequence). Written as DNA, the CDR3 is TGTGCCTGGAGTGTACATCGGGGATACTCTGGAAACACCATATATTTT. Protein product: CAWSVHRGYSGNTIYF. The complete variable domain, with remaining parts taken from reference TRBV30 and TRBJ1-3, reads SQTIHQWPATLVQPVGSPLSLECTVEGTSNPNLYWYRQAAGRGLQLLFYSVGIGQISSEVPQNLSASRPQDRQFILSSKKLLLSDSGFYLCAWSVHRGYSGNTIYFGEGSWLTVV.

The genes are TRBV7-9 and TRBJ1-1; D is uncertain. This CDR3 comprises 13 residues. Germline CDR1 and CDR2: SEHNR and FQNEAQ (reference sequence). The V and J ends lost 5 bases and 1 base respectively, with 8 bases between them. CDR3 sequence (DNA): TGTGCCAGCAGCCATAGACAGAACACTGAAGCTTTCTTT. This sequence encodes CASSHRQNTEAFF.

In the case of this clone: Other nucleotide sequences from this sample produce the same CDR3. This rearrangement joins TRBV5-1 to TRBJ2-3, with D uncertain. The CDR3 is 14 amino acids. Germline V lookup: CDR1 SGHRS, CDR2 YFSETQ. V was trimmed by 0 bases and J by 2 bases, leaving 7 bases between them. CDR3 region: CASSLGQFTDTQYF. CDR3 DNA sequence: TGCGCCAGCAGCTTGGGGCAGTTCACAGATACGCAGTATTTT.

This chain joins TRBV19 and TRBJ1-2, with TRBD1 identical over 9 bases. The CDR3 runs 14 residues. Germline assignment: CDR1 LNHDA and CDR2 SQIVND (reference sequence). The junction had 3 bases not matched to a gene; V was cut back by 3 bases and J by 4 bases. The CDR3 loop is CASSMGQGLYGYTF. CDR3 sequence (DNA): TGTGCCAGTAGTATGGGACAGGGTCTCTATGGCTACACCTTC.

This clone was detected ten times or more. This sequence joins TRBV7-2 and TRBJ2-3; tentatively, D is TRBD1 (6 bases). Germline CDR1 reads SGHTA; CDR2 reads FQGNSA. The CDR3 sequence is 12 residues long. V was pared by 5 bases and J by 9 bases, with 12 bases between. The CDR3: CASSQGPVTQYF. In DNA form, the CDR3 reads TGTGCCAGCAGCCAGGGGCCGGTCACGCAGTATTTT.

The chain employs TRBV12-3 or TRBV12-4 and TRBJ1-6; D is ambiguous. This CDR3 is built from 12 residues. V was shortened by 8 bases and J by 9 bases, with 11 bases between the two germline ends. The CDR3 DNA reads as TGTGCCAGCTCTCGTGGGAGTTCACCCCTCCACTTT. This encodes CASSRGSSPLHF.

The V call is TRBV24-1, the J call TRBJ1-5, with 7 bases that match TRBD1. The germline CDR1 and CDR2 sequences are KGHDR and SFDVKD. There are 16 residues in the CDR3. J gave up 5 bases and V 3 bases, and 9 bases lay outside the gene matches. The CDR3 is CATSDPYRGWDQPQHF. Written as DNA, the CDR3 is TGTGCCACCAGTGATCCATACAGGGGTTGGGATCAGCCCCAGCATTTT.

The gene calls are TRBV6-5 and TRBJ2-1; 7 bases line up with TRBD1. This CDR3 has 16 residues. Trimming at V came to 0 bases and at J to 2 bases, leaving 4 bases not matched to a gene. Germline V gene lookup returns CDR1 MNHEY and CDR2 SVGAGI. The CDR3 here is CASSYSTGRPYNEQFF. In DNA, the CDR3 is TGTGCCAGCAGTTACTCGACAGGGCGACCCTACAATGAGCAGTTCTTC.

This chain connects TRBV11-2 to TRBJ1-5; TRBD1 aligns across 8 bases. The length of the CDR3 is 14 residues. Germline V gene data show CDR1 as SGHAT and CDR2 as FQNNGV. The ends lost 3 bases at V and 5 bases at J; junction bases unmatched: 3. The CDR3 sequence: CASSFGQGDQPQHF. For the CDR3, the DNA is TGTGCCAGCAGCTTTGGACAGGGCGATCAGCCCCAGCATTTT.